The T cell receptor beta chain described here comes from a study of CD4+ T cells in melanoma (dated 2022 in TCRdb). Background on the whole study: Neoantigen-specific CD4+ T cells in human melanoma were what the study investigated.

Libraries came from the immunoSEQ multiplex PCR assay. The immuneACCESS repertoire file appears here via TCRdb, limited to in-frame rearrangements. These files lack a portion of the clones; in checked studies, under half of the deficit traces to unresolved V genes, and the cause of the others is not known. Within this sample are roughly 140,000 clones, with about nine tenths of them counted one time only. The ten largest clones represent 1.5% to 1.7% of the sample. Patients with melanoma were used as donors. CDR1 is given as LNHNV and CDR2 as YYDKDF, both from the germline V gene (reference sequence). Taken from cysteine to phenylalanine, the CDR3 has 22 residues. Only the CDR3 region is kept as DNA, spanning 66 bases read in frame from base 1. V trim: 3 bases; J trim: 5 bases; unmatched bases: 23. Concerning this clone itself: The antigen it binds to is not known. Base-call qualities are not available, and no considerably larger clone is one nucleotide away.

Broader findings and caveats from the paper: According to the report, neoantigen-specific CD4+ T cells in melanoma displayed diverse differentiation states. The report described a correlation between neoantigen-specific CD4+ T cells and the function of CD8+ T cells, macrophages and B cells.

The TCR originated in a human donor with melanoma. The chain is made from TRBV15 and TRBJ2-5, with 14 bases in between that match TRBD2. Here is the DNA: TGTGCCACCAGCAGGGGATTGACTAGCGGGGGGGCCTTTGGTTTGATCGGGGAGACCCAGTACTTC. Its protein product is CATSRGLTSGGAFGLIGETQYF.